A selection of T cell receptor beta chains follows, all from one sample in a study of chemoradiotherapy in HPV16-positive cancers. Using immunoSEQ multiplex PCR, the repertoire was profiled, and TCRdb retains in-frame clones only, with some absent. The sample contains some 25,000 clones, approximately 93% of which appear only once. Sampling was performed from a patient who underwent chemoradiotherapy. The source is a human donor with HPV-associated anogenital cancer. Both conserved end residues are part of each CDR3. A D gene is named only where the DNA matches it firmly. Clone size is shown for a subset of rows, as once, few, many or a class of expanded clone.

v_gene	abundance	j_gene	d_gene	CDR3aa	CDR3nt
TRBV18	NA	TRBJ2-2	NA	CASSPPNRLDAGELFF	TGTGCCAGCTCACCACCGAACAGGTTGGATGCCGGGGAGCTGTTTTTT
TRBV21-1	NA	TRBJ2-7	NA	CASSKKSGRAVVYEQYF	TGTGCCAGCAGCAAAAAGAGCGGGAGGGCCGTGGTGTACGAGCAGTACTTC
TRBV15	NA	TRBJ1-2	TRBD1	CATSRDRLVYGYTF	TGTGCCACCAGCAGGGACAGGTTGGTCTATGGCTACACCTTC
TRBV13	NA	TRBJ1-1	NA	CASSSLSLTGLNTEAFF	TGTGCCAGCAGCTCCCTTAGCCTTACAGGGTTGAACACTGAAGCTTTCTTT
TRBV13	NA	TRBJ2-1	NA	CASSIPGDAYNEQFF	TGTGCCAGCAGCATCCCGGGGGACGCCTACAATGAGCAGTTCTTC
TRBV6-1	NA	TRBJ2-7	TRBD1	CASIKTGGAGEQYF	TGTGCCAGCATCAAGACAGGGGGCGCAGGCGAGCAGTACTTC
TRBV5-6	NA	TRBJ1-5	TRBD1	CASSLRAGGTSNQPQHF	TGTGCCAGCAGCTTGCGGGCAGGGGGGACTAGCAATCAGCCCCAGCATTTT
TRBV27	NA	TRBJ2-5	TRBD2	CASSFIPSGRVETQYF	TGTGCCAGCAGTTTTATACCGAGCGGGAGAGTAGAGACCCAGTACTTC
TRBV10-2	NA	TRBJ2-1	NA	CASTERRSEQFF	TGCGCCAGCACCGAGAGGAGGAGTGAGCAGTTCTTC
TRBV27	NA	TRBJ1-6	NA	CASKATDSSPLHF	TGTGCCAGCAAGGCGACAGATAGTTCACCCCTCCACTTT
TRBV28	NA	TRBJ2-2	NA	CASSLWGQNTGELFF	TGTGCCAGCAGTTTGTGGGGCCAGAACACCGGGGAGCTGTTTTTT
TRBV30	NA	TRBJ1-2	TRBD1	CAWIRDRYNYGYTF	TGTGCCTGGATAAGGGACAGATATAACTATGGCTACACCTTC
TRBV27	NA	TRBJ2-1	NA	CASSLGRTQRGNEQFF	TGTGCCAGCAGTTTAGGACGTACCCAAAGGGGGAATGAGCAGTTCTTC
TRBV2	once	TRBJ1-5	NA	CASSRRGNNQPQHF	TGTGCCAGCAGTAGGAGGGGCAACAATCAGCCCCAGCATTTT